This T cell receptor beta chain was captured by sequencing in a study of early T cells in non-severe SARS-CoV-2 infection. Study-level points and caveats: Sequences matched to VDJdb favored anti-spike CD8 responses, while private and CD4 specificities were missed.

As part of library construction, unique molecular identifiers were attached to individual cDNA molecules. TCRdb passed the 5' RACE reads through MiXCR, listing each CDR3 protein once. The sample holds about 110,000 distinct CDR3 sequences, 12% seen once. The CDR3 totals 20 residues. Germline lookup yields CDR1 SGHAT and CDR2 FQNNGV. V shed 5 bases and J shed 5 bases, with 31 bases lying between them. A remark on this clonotype: What it recognizes is unknown.

The rearrangement links TRBV11-2 to TRBJ2-1, with TRBD2 as a possible D gene (6 bases). The TCR sequence derives from an adult who was a healthcare worker with PCR-confirmed SARS-CoV-2 infection or an uninfected control (not recorded which). Sequencing was done on a sample of whole blood. CDR3 amino acids: CASSLQASGLSPRHHNEQFF. The CDR3, as DNA: TGTGCCAGCAGCCTACAGGCCAGCGGGCTTTCCCCCCGACACCACAATGAGCAGTTCTTC.